This T cell receptor (beta chain) came from a study of vaccination and CD4 T cells after COVID-19. Turning to the study itself: Blood was drawn a median roughly 79 days post second dose, range 14 to 241. Researchers treated cells with overlapping spike peptides taken from SARS-CoV-2, HCoV-NL63, HCoV-OC43 and HCoV-229E. Points from the study as a whole: From a median of roughly 21 to 38, SARS-CoV-2-reactive clonotypes increased, though not significantly.

CDR1 is KGHDR, CDR2 SFDVKD, per germline. The V end lost 2 bases, the J end lost 4 bases, and 7 bases lay between the germline ends. The CDR3 has 14 amino acids. Treatment meaning: roughly 11-day PBMC culture with coronavirus spike peptide pools or control peptides (ViraFEST assay). Cultured CD4+ T cells had their DNA profiled by the Oncomine TCR Beta short-read assay. Each CDR3 protein gets one entry after TCRdb re-called the PCR reads with MiXCR. The sample includes fewer than 8,500 distinct CDR3 sequences, 66% of them seen just once. Note on this clonotype: The antigen is undetermined.

This chain links TRBV24-1 with TRBJ2-2; the D is unclear. Sequencing input: CD4+ T cells from blood, cultured in vitro. This clonotype was sampled from a human donor who had recovered from COVID-19. The CDR3: CATSDSRRTGELFF. The CDR3 nucleotides are TGTGCCACCAGTGATTCCAGACGCACCGGGGAGCTGTTTTTT.